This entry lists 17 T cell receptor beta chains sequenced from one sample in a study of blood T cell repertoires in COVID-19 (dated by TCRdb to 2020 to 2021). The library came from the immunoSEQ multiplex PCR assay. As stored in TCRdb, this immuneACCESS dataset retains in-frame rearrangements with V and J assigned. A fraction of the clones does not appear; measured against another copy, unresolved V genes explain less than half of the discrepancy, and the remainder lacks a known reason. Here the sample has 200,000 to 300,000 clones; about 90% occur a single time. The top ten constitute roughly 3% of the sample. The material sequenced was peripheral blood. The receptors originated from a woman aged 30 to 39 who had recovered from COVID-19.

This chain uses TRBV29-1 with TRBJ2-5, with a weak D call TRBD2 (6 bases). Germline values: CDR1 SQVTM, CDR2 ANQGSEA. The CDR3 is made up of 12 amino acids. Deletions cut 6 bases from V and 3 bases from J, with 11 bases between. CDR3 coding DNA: TGCAGCGTGCCGGAGGGAAAAGAGACCCAGTACTTC. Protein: CSVPEGKETQYF. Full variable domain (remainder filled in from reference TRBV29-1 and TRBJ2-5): SAVISQKPSRDICQRGTSLTIQCQVDSQVTMMFWYRQQPGQSLTLIATANQGSEATYESGFVIDKFPISRPNLTFSTLTVSNMSPEDSSIYLCSVPEGKETQYFGPGTRLLVL.

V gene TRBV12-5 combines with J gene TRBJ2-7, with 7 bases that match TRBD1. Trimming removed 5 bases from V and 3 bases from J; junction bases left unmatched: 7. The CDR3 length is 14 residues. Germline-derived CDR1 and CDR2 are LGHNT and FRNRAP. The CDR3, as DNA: TGTGCTAGTGGTCCCCCCGGGACAGTCTACGAGCAGTACTTC. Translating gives CASGPPGTVYEQYF.

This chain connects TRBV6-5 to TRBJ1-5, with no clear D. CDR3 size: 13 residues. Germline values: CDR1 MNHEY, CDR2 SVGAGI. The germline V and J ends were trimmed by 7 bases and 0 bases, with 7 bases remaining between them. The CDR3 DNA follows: TGTGCCAGCAATAGTCATAGCAATCAGCCCCAGCATTTT. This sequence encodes CASNSHSNQPQHF.

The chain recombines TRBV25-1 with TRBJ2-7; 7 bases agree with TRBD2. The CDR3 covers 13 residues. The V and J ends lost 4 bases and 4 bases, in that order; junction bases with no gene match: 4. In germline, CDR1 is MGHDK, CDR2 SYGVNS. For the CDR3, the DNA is TGTGCCAGCAGTGGTAGCGGGTCTTACGAGCAGTACTTC. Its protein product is CASSGSGSYEQYF.

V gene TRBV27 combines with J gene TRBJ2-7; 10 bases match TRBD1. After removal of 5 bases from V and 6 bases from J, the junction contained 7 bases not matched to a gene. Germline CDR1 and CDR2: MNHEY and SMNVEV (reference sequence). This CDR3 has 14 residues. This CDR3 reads CASSLGQGGSEQYF. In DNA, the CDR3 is TGTGCCAGCAGTCTCGGACAGGGGGGTTCCGAGCAGTACTTC.

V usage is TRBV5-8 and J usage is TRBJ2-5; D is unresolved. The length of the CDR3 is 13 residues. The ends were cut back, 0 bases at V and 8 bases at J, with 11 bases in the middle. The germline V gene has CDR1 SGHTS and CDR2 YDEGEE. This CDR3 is CASSLVVESTQYF. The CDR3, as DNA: TGTGCCAGCAGCTTGGTGGTCGAGTCCACCCAGTACTTC. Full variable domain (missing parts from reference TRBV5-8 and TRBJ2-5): EAGVTQSPTHLIKTRGQQATLRCSPISGHTSVYWYQQALGLGLQFLLWYDEGEERNRGNFPPRFSGRQFPNYSSELNVNALELEDSALYLCASSLVVESTQYFGPGTRLLVL.

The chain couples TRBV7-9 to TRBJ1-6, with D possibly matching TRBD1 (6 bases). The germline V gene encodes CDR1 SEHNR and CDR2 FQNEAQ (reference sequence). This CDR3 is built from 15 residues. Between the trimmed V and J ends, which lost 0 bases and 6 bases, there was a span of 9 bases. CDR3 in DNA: TGTGCCAGCAGCTTAGCCGGGACACCTAATTCACCCCTCCACTTT. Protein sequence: CASSLAGTPNSPLHF.

Written as DNA, the CDR3 is TGTGCCAGCAGTGACTCGGCTGACAAGAACAATGAGCAGTTCTTC. Its translation is CASSDSADKNNEQFF. V and J are TRBV6-4 and TRBJ2-1; D is unresolved. V lost 0 bases, J lost 5 bases, and 11 bases lay in between. Germline V gives CDR1 MRHNA, CDR2 SNTAGT. This CDR3 has 15 amino acids.

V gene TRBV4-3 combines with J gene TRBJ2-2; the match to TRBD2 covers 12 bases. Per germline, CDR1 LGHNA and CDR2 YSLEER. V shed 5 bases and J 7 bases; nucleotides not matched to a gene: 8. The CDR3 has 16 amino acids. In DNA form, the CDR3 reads TGCGCCAGCAGCTCTCTAGCGGGGGGGCCTGGCGGGGAGCTGTTTTTT. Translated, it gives CASSSLAGGPGGELFF.

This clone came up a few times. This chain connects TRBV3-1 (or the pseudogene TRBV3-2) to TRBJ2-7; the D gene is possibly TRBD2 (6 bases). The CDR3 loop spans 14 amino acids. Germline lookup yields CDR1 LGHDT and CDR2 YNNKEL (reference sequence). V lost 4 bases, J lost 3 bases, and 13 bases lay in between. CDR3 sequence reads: CASSPQRGYYEQYF. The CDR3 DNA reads TGTGCCAGCAGCCCCCAACGGGGGTACTACGAGCAGTACTTC.

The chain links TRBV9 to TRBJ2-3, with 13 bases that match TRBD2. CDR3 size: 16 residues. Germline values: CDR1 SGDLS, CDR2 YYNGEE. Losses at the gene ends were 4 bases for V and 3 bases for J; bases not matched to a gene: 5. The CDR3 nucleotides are TGTGCCAGCAGCTTGACTAGCGGGGGGTCGACAGATACGCAGTATTTT. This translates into CASSLTSGGSTDTQYF.

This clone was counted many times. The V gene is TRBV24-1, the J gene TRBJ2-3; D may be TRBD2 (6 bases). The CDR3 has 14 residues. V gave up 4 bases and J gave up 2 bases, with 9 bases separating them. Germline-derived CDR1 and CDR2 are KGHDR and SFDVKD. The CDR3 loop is CATSEAGLTDTQYF. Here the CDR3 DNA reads TGTGCCACCAGTGAGGCGGGGCTCACAGATACGCAGTATTTT.

The CDR3, as DNA: TGCGCCAGCAGCTTGGATCCGGGACAGGGAAACTACGAGCAGTACTTC. This encodes CASSLDPGQGNYEQYF. The chain recombines TRBV5-1 with TRBJ2-7; 9 bases agree with TRBD1. This CDR3 is 16 amino acids long. In germline, CDR1 is SGHRS, CDR2 YFSETQ. V lost 0 bases to trimming and J lost 3 bases; unmatched junction nucleotides: 7.

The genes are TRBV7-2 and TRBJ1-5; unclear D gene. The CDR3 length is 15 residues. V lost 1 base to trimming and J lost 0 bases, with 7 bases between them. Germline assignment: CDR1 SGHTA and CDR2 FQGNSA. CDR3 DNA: TGTGCCAGCAGCTTAGGGAGTATTAGCAATCAGCCCCAGCATTTT. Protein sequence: CASSLGSISNQPQHF.

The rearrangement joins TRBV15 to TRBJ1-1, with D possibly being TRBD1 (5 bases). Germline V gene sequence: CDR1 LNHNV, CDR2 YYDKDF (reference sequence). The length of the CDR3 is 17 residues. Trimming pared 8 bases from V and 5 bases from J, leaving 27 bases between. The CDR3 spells CATSETGGAVQGTEAFF. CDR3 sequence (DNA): TGTGCCACCTCCGAAACGGGAGGGGCTGTCCAAGGGACTGAAGCTTTCTTT.

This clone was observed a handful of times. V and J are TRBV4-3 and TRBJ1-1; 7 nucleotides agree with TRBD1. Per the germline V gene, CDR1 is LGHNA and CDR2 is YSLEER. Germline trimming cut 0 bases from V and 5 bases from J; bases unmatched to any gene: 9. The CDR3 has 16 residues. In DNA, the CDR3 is TGCGCCAGCAGCCAAGATCCGACAGGGATGAGAACTGAAGCTTTCTTT. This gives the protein CASSQDPTGMRTEAFF.

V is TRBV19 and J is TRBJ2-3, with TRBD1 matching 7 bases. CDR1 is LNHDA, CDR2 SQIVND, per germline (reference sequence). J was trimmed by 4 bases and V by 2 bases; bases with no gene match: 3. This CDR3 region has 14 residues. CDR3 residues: CASSIRTGADTQYF. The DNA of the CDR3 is TGTGCCAGTAGTATAAGGACAGGCGCAGATACGCAGTATTTT.